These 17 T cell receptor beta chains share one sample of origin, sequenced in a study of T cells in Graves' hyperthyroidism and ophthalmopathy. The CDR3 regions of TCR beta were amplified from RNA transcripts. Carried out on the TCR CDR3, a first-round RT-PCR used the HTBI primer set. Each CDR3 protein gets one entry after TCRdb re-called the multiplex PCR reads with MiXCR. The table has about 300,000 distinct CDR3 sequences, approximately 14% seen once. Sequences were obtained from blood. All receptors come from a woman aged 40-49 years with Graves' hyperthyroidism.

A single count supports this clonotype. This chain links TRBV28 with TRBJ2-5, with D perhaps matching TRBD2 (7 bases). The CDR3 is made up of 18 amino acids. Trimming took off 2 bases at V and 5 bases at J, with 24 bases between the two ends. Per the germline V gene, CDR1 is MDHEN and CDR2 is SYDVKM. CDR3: CASSLRGTTSEGGETQYF. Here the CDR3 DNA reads TGTGCCAGCAGTTTAAGGGGGACTACCTCGGAAGGCGGGGAGACCCAGTACTTC.

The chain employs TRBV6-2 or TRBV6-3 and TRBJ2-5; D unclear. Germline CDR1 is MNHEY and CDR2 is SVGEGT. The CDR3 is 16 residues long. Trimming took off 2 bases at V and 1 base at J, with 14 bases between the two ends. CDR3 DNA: TGTGCCAGCAGTTACCCCCTCAGGACCCCCCAAGAGACCCAGTACTTC. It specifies CASSYPLRTPQETQYF.

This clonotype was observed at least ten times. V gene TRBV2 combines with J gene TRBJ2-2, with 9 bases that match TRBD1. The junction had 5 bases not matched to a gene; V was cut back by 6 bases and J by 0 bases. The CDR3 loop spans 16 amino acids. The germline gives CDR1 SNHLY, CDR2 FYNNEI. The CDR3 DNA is TGTGCCAGCAGCGGACAGGGGCCGGCGAACACCGGGGAGCTGTTTTTT. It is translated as CASSGQGPANTGELFF.

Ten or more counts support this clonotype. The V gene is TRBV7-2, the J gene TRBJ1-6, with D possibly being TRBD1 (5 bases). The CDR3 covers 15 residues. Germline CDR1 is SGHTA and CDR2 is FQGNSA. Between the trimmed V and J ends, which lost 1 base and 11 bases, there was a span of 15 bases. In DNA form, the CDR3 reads TGTGCCAGCAGCTTAGGGGACGCCGCGGTAGCACCCCTCCACTTT. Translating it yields CASSLGDAAVAPLHF.

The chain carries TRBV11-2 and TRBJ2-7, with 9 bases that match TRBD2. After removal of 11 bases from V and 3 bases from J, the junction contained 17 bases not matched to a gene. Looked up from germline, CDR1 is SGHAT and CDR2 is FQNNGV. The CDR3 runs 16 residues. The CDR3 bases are TGTGCCTCCCGGGGGTTCTTAGCGGGAGTTAACTACGAGCAGTACTTC. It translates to CASRGFLAGVNYEQYF.

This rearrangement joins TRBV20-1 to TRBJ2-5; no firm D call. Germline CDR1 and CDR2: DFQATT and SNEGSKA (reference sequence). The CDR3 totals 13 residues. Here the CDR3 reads CRPDLHTRETQYF. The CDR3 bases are TGCAGGCCGGACCTCCACACGCGGGAGACCCAGTACTTC.

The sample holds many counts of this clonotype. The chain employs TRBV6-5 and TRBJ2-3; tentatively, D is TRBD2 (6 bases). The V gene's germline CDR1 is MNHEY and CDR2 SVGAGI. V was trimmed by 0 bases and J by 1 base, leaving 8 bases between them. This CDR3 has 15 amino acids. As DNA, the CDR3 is TGTGCCAGCAGTTACTCGGGCGGGGGCACAGATACGCAGTATTTT. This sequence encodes CASSYSGGGTDTQYF.

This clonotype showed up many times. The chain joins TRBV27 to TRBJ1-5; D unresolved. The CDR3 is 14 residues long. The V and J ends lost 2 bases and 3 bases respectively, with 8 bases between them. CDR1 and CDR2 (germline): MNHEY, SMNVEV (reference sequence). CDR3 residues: CASSLGHTNQPQHF. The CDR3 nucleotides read TGTGCCAGCAGTTTAGGGCACACCAATCAGCCCCAGCATTTT.

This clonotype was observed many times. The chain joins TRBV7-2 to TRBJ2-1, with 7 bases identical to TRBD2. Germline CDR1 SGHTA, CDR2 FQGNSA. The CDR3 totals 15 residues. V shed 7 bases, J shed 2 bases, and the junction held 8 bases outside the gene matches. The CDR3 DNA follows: TGTGCCAGCAACTTTTACCGGGGGGCCTACAATGAGCAGTTCTTC. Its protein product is CASNFYRGAYNEQFF.

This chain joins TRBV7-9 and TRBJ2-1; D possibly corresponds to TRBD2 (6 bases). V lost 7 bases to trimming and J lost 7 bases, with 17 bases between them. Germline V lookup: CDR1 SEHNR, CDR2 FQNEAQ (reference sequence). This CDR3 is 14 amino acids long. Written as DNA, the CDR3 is TGTGCCAGCACCGTGGCGGGAACACCTAATGAGCAGTTCTTC. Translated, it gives CASTVAGTPNEQFF.

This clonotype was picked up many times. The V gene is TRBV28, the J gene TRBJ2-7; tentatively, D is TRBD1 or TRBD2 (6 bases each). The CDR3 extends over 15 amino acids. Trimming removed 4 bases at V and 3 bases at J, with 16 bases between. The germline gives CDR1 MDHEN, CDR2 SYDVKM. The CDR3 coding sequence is TGTGCCAGCAGTTCCCCCCCGGAGGGGGTCTACGAGCAGTACTTC. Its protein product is CASSSPPEGVYEQYF.

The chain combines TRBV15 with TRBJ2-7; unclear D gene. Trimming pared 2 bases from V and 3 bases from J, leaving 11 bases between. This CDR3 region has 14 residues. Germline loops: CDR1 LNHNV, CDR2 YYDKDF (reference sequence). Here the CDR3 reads CATSRQEADYEQYF. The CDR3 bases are TGTGCCACCAGCAGACAGGAAGCAGACTACGAGCAGTACTTC. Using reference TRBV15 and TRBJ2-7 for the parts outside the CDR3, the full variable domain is DAMVIQNPRYQVTQFGKPVTLSCSQTLNHNVMYWYQQKSSQAPKLLFHYYDKDFNNEADTPDNFQSRRPNTSFCFLDIRSPGLGDTAMYLCATSRQEADYEQYFGPGTRLTVT.

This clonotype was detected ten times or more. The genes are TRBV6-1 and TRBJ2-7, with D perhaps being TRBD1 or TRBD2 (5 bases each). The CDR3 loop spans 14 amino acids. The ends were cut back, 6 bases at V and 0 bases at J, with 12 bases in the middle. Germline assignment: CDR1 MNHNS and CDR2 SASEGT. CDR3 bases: TGTGCCAGCAGAAGGGACGTTAGCTCCTACGAGCAGTACTTC. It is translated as CASRRDVSSYEQYF.

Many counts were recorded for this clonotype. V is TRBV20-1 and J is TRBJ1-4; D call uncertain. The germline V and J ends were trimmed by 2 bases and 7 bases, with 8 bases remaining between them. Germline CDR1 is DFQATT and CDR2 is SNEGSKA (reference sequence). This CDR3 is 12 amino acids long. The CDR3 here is CSARPGGEKLFF. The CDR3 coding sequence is TGCAGTGCTAGACCGGGCGGTGAAAAACTGTTTTTT.

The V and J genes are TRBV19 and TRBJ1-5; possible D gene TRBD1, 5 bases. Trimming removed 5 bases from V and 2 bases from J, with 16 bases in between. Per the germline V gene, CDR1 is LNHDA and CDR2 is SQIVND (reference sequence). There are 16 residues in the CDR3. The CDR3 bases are TGTGCCAGTAGTGGGGGAGGGAGGGTTGGCAATCAGCCCCAGCATTTT. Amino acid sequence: CASSGGGRVGNQPQHF.

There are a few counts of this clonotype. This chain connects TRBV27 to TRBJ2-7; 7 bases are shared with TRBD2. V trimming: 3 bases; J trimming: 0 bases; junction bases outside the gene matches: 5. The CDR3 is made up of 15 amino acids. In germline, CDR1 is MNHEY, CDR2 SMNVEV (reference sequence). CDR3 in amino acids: CASSFDWTSSYEQYF. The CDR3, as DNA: TGTGCCAGCAGTTTTGATTGGACTAGCTCCTACGAGCAGTACTTC.

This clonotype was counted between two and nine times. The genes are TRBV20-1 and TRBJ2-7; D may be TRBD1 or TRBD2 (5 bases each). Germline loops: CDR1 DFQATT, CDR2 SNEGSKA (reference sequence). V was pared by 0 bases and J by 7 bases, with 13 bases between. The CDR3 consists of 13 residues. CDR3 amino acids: CSARDSGWEEQYF. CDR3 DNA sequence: TGCAGTGCTAGAGACTCAGGGTGGGAGGAGCAGTACTTC.